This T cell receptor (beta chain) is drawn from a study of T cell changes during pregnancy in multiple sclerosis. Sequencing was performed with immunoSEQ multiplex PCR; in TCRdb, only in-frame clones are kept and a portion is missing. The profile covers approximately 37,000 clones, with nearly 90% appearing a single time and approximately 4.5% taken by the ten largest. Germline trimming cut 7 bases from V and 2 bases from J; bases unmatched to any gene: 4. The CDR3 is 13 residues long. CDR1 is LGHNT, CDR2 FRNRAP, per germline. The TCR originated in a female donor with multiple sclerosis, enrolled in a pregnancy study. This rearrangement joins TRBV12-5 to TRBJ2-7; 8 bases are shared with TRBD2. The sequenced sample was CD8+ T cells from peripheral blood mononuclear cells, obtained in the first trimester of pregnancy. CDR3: CASAGGRAYEQYF. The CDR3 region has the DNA TGTGCTAGTGCGGGAGGGAGGGCCTACGAGCAGTACTTC.